This T cell receptor beta chain is drawn from a study of T cell responses to AZD1222 COVID-19 vaccine (dated by TCRdb to the early 2020s). Background for the entire study: A total of about 240 trial participants underwent TCR sequencing, of whom 207 received two doses of AZD1222 and around 26 received two doses of the MenACWY control vaccine. Trial participants were enrolled by age into 18-55, 56-69 and 70-plus year subgroups, with approximately 160, 26 and 62 TCR-sequenced participants respectively.

V is pared back by 5 bases and J by 5 bases, with 11 bases lying between the germline termini. As encoded in the germline V gene, CDR1 is KGHDR while CDR2 is SFDVKD. From cysteine to phenylalanine, the CDR3 is 13 amino acids long. The DNA shown is the 39-base CDR3, in frame from base 1. The sample's time point label, decoded: baseline before first vaccination. The label giving this sample's treatment or condition can be read as: meningococcal conjugate vaccine given as trial control. The vaccinee samples were drawn from two UK trials, COV001 and COV002, one of which was a single-blind randomized controlled phase 2/3 trial testing AZD1222 (ChAdOx1 nCoV-19) in healthy adults. For TCRbeta chain sequencing, PBMC samples from trial participants were taken at day 0 and at day 28 after the second dose. Details on this clone: Its antigen remains undetermined. Per-base qualities were not stored, and no clone one base away is much larger.

The paper's findings and limits, for the study overall: CD4 TCRs associated with the vaccine covered the entire spike protein, and the dominant responses were in regions 160-218 and 743-854. Most participants were white British and females outnumbered males, and the authors suggested that clonal diversity may have been underestimated. Reportedly, almost half of the unique spike-specific TCRs recognized epitopes lying outside the regions that are mutated in the B.1.351 and B.1.1.7 variants. Conclusions about previously exposed vaccinees are limited because only a handful of AZD1222 recipients were SARS-CoV-2 seropositive at baseline. Because no samples from the day 14 peak response were available, repertoires could be characterized only after the peak T cell response. In the small 56-69-year group, the increase in depth fell short of significance, most likely because of low power. Spike-specific TCR breadth and depth rose significantly after two AZD1222 doses compared with day 0 and with MenACWY recipients.

The CDR3 regions of human TCRbeta chains were subjected to immunosequencing. The published analysis was carried out like this. Repertoire TCRs were checked for matches against a reference library of SARS-CoV-2-specific TCRs that had been generated using the MIRA antigen-specificity platform. Breadth was defined as the fraction of unique TCRs that were SARS-CoV-2-associated, and depth was defined as the fraction of total T cells that were SARS-CoV-2-associated. Using the MIRA data, each spike-specific TCR was mapped to the spike region that the TCR reacts to and placed in a CD4 or CD8 class. Log10-transformed breadth and depth values were compared by one-way ANOVA with Sidak's multiple comparisons tests. TCRdb's version of the immuneACCESS table is confined to in-frame rearrangements and falls short of the full clone set. An unresolved V gene accounts for under half of the shortfall where checked; the remainder is of unknown origin. That table gives V, J and clone size, and the DNA gave D and trimming. The sample yields some 110,000 clones; 70% to 90% were counted once. The top ten clones comprise about 4% of the sample.

This receptor chain uses TRBV24-1 and TRBJ1-2, and TRBD1 may be the D gene, going by 5 matching bases. This TCR came from an adult in good health. The sequencing used peripheral blood, collected on day 0 of MenACWY control vaccination. The nucleotides are TGTGCCACCAGTGCAGGGACGGTTTATGGCTACACCTTC. The translation is CATSAGTVYGYTF.